The 8 T cell receptor beta chains listed next were all sequenced from one sample in a study of blood T cell repertoires in COVID-19. The protocol was immunoSEQ multiplex PCR, while the TCRdb copy is restricted to in-frame clones and leaves out a portion. The sample records under 13,000 clones, roughly 80% being singletons. Sequencing input: peripheral blood. The receptor source for this set is a man aged 65-85 years with active COVID-19.

The CDR3 region has the DNA TGTGCCAGTAGTATCCCCCGCCCGGGAAACTATGGCTACACCTTC. Translated: CASSIPRPGNYGYTF. V is TRBV19 and J is TRBJ1-2; D gene unclear. The length of the CDR3 is 15 residues. The germline V gene encodes CDR1 LNHDA and CDR2 SQIVND (reference sequence). Between the trimmed V and J ends, which lost 3 bases and 2 bases, there was a span of 13 bases.

V usage is TRBV14 and J usage is TRBJ1-2, with 8 bases that match TRBD1. Germline V lookup: CDR1 SGHDN, CDR2 FVKESK. J gave up 7 bases and V 4 bases, and 8 bases lay outside the gene matches. This CDR3 contains 14 residues. The CDR3 DNA sequence: TGTGCCAGCAGCCCACGGACAGGGAGCTTTGGCTACACCTTC. Its translation is CASSPRTGSFGYTF.

The rearrangement links TRBV9 to TRBJ2-3, with 14 bases that match TRBD2. The CDR3 is 16 residues long. Trimming removed 3 bases from V and 4 bases from J; junction bases left unmatched: 4. Germline values: CDR1 SGDLS, CDR2 YYNGEE. Here the CDR3 reads CASSGGLAGDSDTQYF. CDR3 DNA sequence: TGTGCCAGCAGCGGGGGACTAGCGGGGGACTCAGATACGCAGTATTTT.

The table lists this clone with a few counts. V is TRBV19 and J is TRBJ1-2, with a possible D match to TRBD1 (5 bases). V lost 6 bases and J 4 bases, leaving 15 bases between the germline ends. This CDR3 comprises 14 residues. Germline assignment: CDR1 LNHDA and CDR2 SQIVND (reference sequence). CDR3 residues: CASRQPGQIYGYTF. In nucleotides, the CDR3 is TGTGCCAGTAGACAGCCCGGACAAATCTATGGCTACACCTTC.

V and J are TRBV27 and TRBJ1-4, with D maybe TRBD1 (5 bases). CDR1 MNHEY and CDR2 SMNVEV come from the germline V gene (reference sequence). This CDR3 has 14 amino acids. Between the trimmed V and J ends, which lost 3 bases and 4 bases, there was a span of 9 bases. The CDR3 loop is CASSLTVLNEKLFF. The CDR3, as DNA: TGTGCCAGCAGTTTGACAGTCCTTAATGAAAAACTGTTTTTT.

The gene calls are TRBV5-1 and TRBJ2-5; D perhaps matches TRBD2 (6 bases). The V gene's germline CDR1 is SGHRS and CDR2 YFSETQ. CDR3 length: 15 residues. V was clipped by 4 bases and J by 4 bases, with 17 bases between them. The DNA of the CDR3 is TGCGCCAGCAGCACAAACCGGGGGTGGGGAGAGACCCAGTACTTC. Amino acids: CASSTNRGWGETQYF. Using reference TRBV5-1 and TRBJ2-5 for the parts outside the CDR3, the full variable domain is KAGVTQTPRYLIKTRGQQVTLSCSPISGHRSVSWYQQTPGQGLQFLFEYFSETQRNKGNFPGRFSGRQFSNSRSEMNVSTLELGDSALYLCASSTNRGWGETQYFGPGTRLLVL.

For this clone: Sequence at one end of the junction differs from germline and may be a read error. This sequence joins TRBV6-1 and TRBJ2-5, with 9 bases lining up with TRBD1. The CDR3 runs 15 residues. Germline CDR1 is MNHNS and CDR2 is SASEGT. CDR3 bases: TGTGACAGCAGTGACCACAGGGGGCCTCAAGAGACCCAGTACTTC. It yields the protein CDSSDHRGPQETQYF.

The rearrangement joins TRBV10-3 to TRBJ2-2; 8 positions agree with TRBD2. The CDR3 has 14 amino acids. Trimming at V came to 8 bases and at J to 6 bases, leaving 8 bases not matched to a gene. CDR1 and CDR2 (germline): ENHRY, SYGVKD. The chain's CDR3 is CAIRGGTDAGELFF. CDR3 in DNA: TGTGCCATCCGGGGGGGCACCGATGCCGGGGAGCTGTTTTTT.